These 15 T cell receptor beta chains share one sample of origin, sequenced in a study of cytomegalovirus exposure and HLA in healthy donors. The primer mix had 60 Vbeta and 13 Jbeta primers. Produced via immunoSEQ multiplex PCR; TCRdb's table is partial and in-frame only. The data show about 80,000 clones, with about four fifths seen just once and around 32% held by the top ten. Sequencing used PBMCs. These receptors all come from a man between 50 and 59 years old in good health and CMV-seropositive.

The chain couples TRBV5-1 to TRBJ2-7; 11 bases are shared with TRBD1. Germline assignment: CDR1 SGHRS and CDR2 YFSETQ. The CDR3 is 16 amino acids. The V gene end was trimmed by 0 bases and the J gene end by 3 bases; junction bases not matched to a gene: 5. The chain's CDR3 is CASSLEGQGAFYEQYF. As DNA, the CDR3 is TGCGCCAGCAGCTTGGAAGGACAGGGGGCTTTCTACGAGCAGTACTTC.

The rearrangement links TRBV7-8 to TRBJ2-7; D gene ambiguous. The CDR3 contains 13 residues. With 1 base removed from V and 2 bases from J, the gap between germline ends came to 6 bases. Germline V CDR1 and CDR2: SGHVS, FQNEAQ. The CDR3 DNA sequence: TGTGCCAGCAGCTTAGGCGGTCCCTACGAGCAGTACTTC. Protein: CASSLGGPYEQYF.

This clone was detected a few times. The chain employs TRBV27 and TRBJ2-3; 8 bases are shared with TRBD2. The trim removed 5 bases at V and 4 bases at J, leaving 20 bases unmatched. The CDR3 runs 19 residues. The germline gives CDR1 MNHEY, CDR2 SMNVEV (reference sequence). CDR3 coding DNA: TGTGCCAGCAGTGCGCAAAAAGCGGGAGCCCCGGAGGGATCAGATACGCAGTATTTT. This encodes CASSAQKAGAPEGSDTQYF.

V gene TRBV5-1 combines with J gene TRBJ2-7; 8 bases are shared with TRBD1. Losses at the gene ends were 1 base for V and 3 bases for J; bases not matched to a gene: 3. Germline CDR1 SGHRS, CDR2 YFSETQ. The CDR3 has 14 amino acids. As DNA, the CDR3 is TGCGCCAGCAGCTTGTTTGACAGGGGCTACGAGCAGTACTTC. Its translation is CASSLFDRGYEQYF.

The DNA of the CDR3 is TGTGCCAGCTCACCTGGGGGCTATGGACACGAGCAGTACTTC. Protein sequence: CASSPGGYGHEQYF. The chain has TRBV18 and TRBJ2-7, with D perhaps TRBD1 (6 bases). The CDR3 is made up of 14 amino acids. V was pared by 3 bases and J by 5 bases, with 14 bases between. Germline V gives CDR1 KGHSH, CDR2 LQKENI.

The gene calls are TRBV11-2 and TRBJ1-1, with no clear D. The CDR3 loop spans 14 amino acids. Germline CDR1 reads SGHAT; CDR2 reads FQNNGV. V was pared by 5 bases and J by 0 bases, with 10 bases between. The DNA of the CDR3 is TGTGCCAGCAGCACCACCACACTGAACACTGAAGCTTTCTTT. Translated: CASSTTTLNTEAFF.

This clone was observed a few times. This CDR3 reads CASSAGGNQETQYF. CDR3 in DNA: TGTGCCAGCAGTGCGGGGGGGAACCAAGAGACCCAGTACTTC. V and J are TRBV25-1 and TRBJ2-5, with 8 bases that match TRBD2. V gave up 4 bases and J gave up 0 bases; unmatched junction bases: 1. CDR3 length equals 14 residues. Germline CDR1 is MGHDK and CDR2 is SYGVNS.

J is TRBJ2-2 and V is TRBV6-1; TRBD1 matches 8 bases. Germline lookup yields CDR1 MNHNS and CDR2 SASEGT. The CDR3 runs to 15 residues. The V and J ends lost 5 bases and 1 base, in that order; junction bases with no gene match: 3. In nucleotides, the CDR3 is TGTGCCAGCAGTTTTGGACAGGGGAACACCGGGGAGCTGTTTTTT. Protein sequence: CASSFGQGNTGELFF.

Only one count was recorded for this clone. The rearrangement links TRBV7-9 to TRBJ2-3; D not resolved. The CDR3 contains 12 residues. V lost 3 bases, J lost 7 bases, and 8 bases lay in between. Germline CDR1 reads SEHNR; CDR2 reads FQNEAQ (reference sequence). CDR3 in amino acids: CASSFRSNTQYF. The CDR3 DNA reads as TGTGCCAGCAGCTTCCGGTCGAATACGCAGTATTTT.

The chain is built from TRBV7-5 and TRBJ2-4; no check of the table's D call, TRBD1, against the DNA was made. TRBV7-5 is given as a pseudogene. CDR3 length equals 17 residues. The chain's CDR3 is CVRPGTGEVKAKNIQYF. The DNA of the CDR3 is TGTGTCAGACCCGGGACAGGGGAAGTTAAAGCCAAAAACATTCAGTACTTC.

This chain connects TRBV18 to TRBJ2-5, with TRBD1 matching over 8 bases. CDR3 length: 13 residues. The germline V gene has CDR1 KGHSH and CDR2 LQKENI. J was trimmed by 5 bases and V by 2 bases; bases with no gene match: 1. The CDR3 protein is CASSPTGGETQYF. The CDR3 DNA reads as TGTGCCAGCTCACCAACAGGGGGGGAGACCCAGTACTTC.

V is TRBV6-6 and J is TRBJ2-2; 7 bases line up with TRBD2. Germline V gene data show CDR1 as MNHNY and CDR2 as SVGAGI (reference sequence). V was clipped by 2 bases and J by 4 bases; unmatched bases: 7. This CDR3 has 16 amino acids. The DNA of the CDR3 is TGTGCCAGCAGTTACCTTCGCGGGGAGGGCACCGGGGAGCTGTTTTTT. This sequence encodes CASSYLRGEGTGELFF.

The J gene is TRBJ2-7, the V gene TRBV11-2, with D possibly TRBD2 on 5 matching bases. The V gene lost 1 base and the J gene lost 7 bases, with 20 bases spanning the gap. This CDR3 region has 16 residues. The germline CDR1 and CDR2 sequences are SGHAT and FQNNGV. CDR3 nucleotide sequence: TGTGCCAGCAGCTTAGTGCCGGACTCCGCTCTAGGGGAGCAGTACTTC. Amino acids: CASSLVPDSALGEQYF.

A single count supports this clone. The chain uses TRBV10-3 and TRBJ1-1; a possible D gene is TRBD1 (5 bases). The germline V gene encodes CDR1 ENHRY and CDR2 SYGVKD. The CDR3 runs to 14 residues. With 10 bases removed from V and 1 base from J, the gap between germline ends came to 16 bases. CDR3 sequence: CATASTETNTEAFF. The DNA for the CDR3 is TGTGCCACCGCTTCGACAGAGACGAACACTGAAGCTTTCTTT.

This chain connects TRBV19 to TRBJ1-4, with 9 positions matching TRBD1. J gave up 5 bases and V 8 bases, and 6 bases lay outside the gene matches. The CDR3 totals 14 residues. CDR1 and CDR2 (germline): LNHDA, SQIVND (reference sequence). The CDR3 reads CASGSDRGNEKLFF. In DNA form, the CDR3 reads TGTGCCAGTGGATCGGACAGGGGAAATGAAAAACTGTTTTTT.